These 31 T cell receptor beta chains came from one sample sequenced in a study of T-cell reconstitution after alpha-beta-depleted transplantation in children. Library preparation (for TCRbeta) was performed with unique molecular identifiers. TCRdb itself ran the PCR reads through MiXCR, one entry per CDR3 protein. The repertoire holds approximately 85,000 distinct CDR3 sequences, with around 14% as singletons. The specimen comprised PBMCs, mostly from graft donor cells, sampled 180 days after TCRalphabeta/CD19-depleted stem cell transplant. These receptors were obtained from a male patient aged 2 to 9 who had a stem cell transplant for acute lymphoblastic leukemia, so the T cells may come from the graft donor.

This clonotype has more than one count but fewer than ten. The CDR3 DNA is TGTGCCAGCAGCTTAGTGGCTCTTGAGCAGTTCTTC. The encoded protein is CASSLVALEQFF. The V and J genes are TRBV7-2 and TRBJ2-1; D gene ambiguous. Per germline, CDR1 SGHTA and CDR2 FQGNSA. V was pared by 1 base and J by 9 bases, with 7 bases between. This CDR3 has 12 residues.

This clonotype was seen many times. V gene TRBV4-3 combines with J gene TRBJ2-1; 14 bases map to TRBD2. Germline CDR1 is LGHNA and CDR2 is YSLEER. The length of the CDR3 is 17 residues. V dropped 4 bases and J dropped 10; count of bases not matched to a gene: 12. The CDR3 coding sequence is TGCGCCAGCAGCCCAGAACCGGGACTAGCGGGAGAAGGAGAGCAGTTCTTC. Its protein product is CASSPEPGLAGEGEQFF.

This rearrangement joins TRBV18 to TRBJ2-3, with TRBD2 identical over 12 bases. V was pared by 2 bases and J by 10 bases, with 10 bases of the junction left unmatched. The CDR3 is 16 residues long. Per germline, CDR1 KGHSH and CDR2 LQKENI. Here the CDR3 reads CASSPGGLAGQFAQYF. The CDR3 DNA is TGTGCCAGCTCACCAGGGGGACTAGCGGGTCAGTTTGCGCAGTATTTT.

The genes are TRBV20-1 and TRBJ1-5, with D unclear. Trimming took off 3 bases at V and 0 bases at J, with 15 bases between the two ends. This CDR3 spans 16 amino acids. CDR1 and CDR2 from the germline V gene are DFQATT and SNEGSKA (reference sequence). The DNA of the CDR3 is TGCAGTGCTAGTTTACGGGGAAGCAGTAGCAATCAGCCCCAGCATTTT. As protein: CSASLRGSSSNQPQHF.

The rearrangement uses TRBV20-1 and TRBJ2-2; 9 positions agree with TRBD2. The V gene end was trimmed by 4 bases and the J gene end by 5 bases; junction bases not matched to a gene: 11. The CDR3 is made up of 16 amino acids. Germline V gene lookup returns CDR1 DFQATT and CDR2 SNEGSKA (reference sequence). The CDR3 region is CSANRQSGGMTGELFF. CDR3 nucleotides: TGCAGTGCTAACCGACAAAGCGGGGGGATGACCGGGGAGCTGTTTTTT.

For this clonotype: The junction departs from the called germline gene at one end, perhaps through a read error. The chain is built from TRBV5-1 and TRBJ1-1; 11 bases map to TRBD1. Germline V gene sequence: CDR1 SGHRS, CDR2 YFSETQ. This CDR3 is 13 amino acids long. The CDR3 here is CASRLGQGAEAFF. CDR3 bases: TGCGCCAGCAGGTTGGGACAGGGGGCTGAAGCTTTCTTT. Variable domain in full (rest from reference TRBV5-1 and TRBJ1-1): KAGVTQTPRYLIKTRGQQVTLSCSPISGHRSVSWYQQTPGQGLQFLFEYFSETQRNKGNFPGRFSGRQFSNSRSEMNVSTLELGDSALYLCASRLGQGAEAFFGQGTRLTVV.

V usage is TRBV7-2 and J usage is TRBJ1-6; perhaps TRBD1 as D (6 bases). Germline CDR1 SGHTA, CDR2 FQGNSA. The CDR3 contains 14 residues. Trimming took 2 bases from V and 9 from J, leaving 11 bases between them. In DNA, the CDR3 is TGTGCCAGCAGCTTATTGGACAGCATTTCACCCCTCCACTTT. This gives the protein CASSLLDSISPLHF.

This clonotype has a handful of counts. The rearrangement uses TRBV9 and TRBJ2-1; D is possibly TRBD1 or TRBD2 (5 bases each). V was trimmed by 2 bases and J by 3 bases, leaving 30 bases between them. The CDR3 length is 21 residues. Germline lookup yields CDR1 SGDLS and CDR2 YYNGEE. The CDR3 loop is CASSVRWAGSGRGDFYNEQFF. The CDR3 nucleotides read TGTGCCAGCAGCGTGAGATGGGCAGGGAGCGGTCGGGGTGATTTCTACAATGAGCAGTTCTTC.

The gene calls are TRBV5-1 and TRBJ2-7; D might be TRBD2 (7 bases). The germline V gene has CDR1 SGHRS and CDR2 YFSETQ. The CDR3 spans 13 residues. V shed 4 bases and J shed 4 bases, with 12 bases lying between them. The CDR3 bases are TGCGCCAGCAGCCCGGGAGGACAGTACGAGCAGTACTTC. Translation gives CASSPGGQYEQYF.

Ten or more counts support this clonotype. The V call is TRBV6-1, the J call TRBJ2-2; 12 nucleotides agree with TRBD2. The CDR3 is 17 residues long. The germline gives CDR1 MNHNS, CDR2 SASEGT. J was trimmed by 7 bases and V by 8 bases; bases with no gene match: 14. In nucleotides, the CDR3 is TGTGCCAGCTTGACCCTAGCGGGGGGGCCAAGGATCGGGGAGCTGTTTTTT. This gives the protein CASLTLAGGPRIGELFF.

This clonotype showed up many times. V is TRBV5-1 and J is TRBJ2-7; possible D gene TRBD2, 5 bases. V was trimmed by 0 bases and J by 5 bases, leaving 18 bases between them. CDR1 and CDR2 (germline): SGHRS, YFSETQ. This CDR3 comprises 16 residues. CDR3 DNA: TGCGCCAGCAGCTTGGGTCCGGGAATAAGGTGGAACGAGCAGTACTTC. Amino acids: CASSLGPGIRWNEQYF.

The V gene is TRBV7-2, the J gene TRBJ1-6, with 10 bases matching TRBD1. The V gene end was trimmed by 3 bases and the J gene end by 7 bases; junction bases not matched to a gene: 6. CDR3 length: 16 amino acids. Looked up from germline, CDR1 is SGHTA and CDR2 is FQGNSA. The CDR3 sequence: CASSLLRDRGNSPLHF. Written as DNA, the CDR3 is TGTGCCAGCAGCTTGCTCCGGGACAGGGGCAATTCACCCCTCCACTTT.

Notes on this clonotype: Here the CDR3 omits its conserved ending phenylalanine or tryptophan, so a read error is the likely source. The chain couples TRBV20-1 to TRBJ2-5; D is uncertain. CDR1 and CDR2 (germline): DFQATT, SNEGSKA (reference sequence). The CDR3 totals 12 residues. Trimming shortened V by 5 bases and J by 0 bases, and 7 bases separated the two germline ends. The CDR3 loop reads CSALTDQETQYS. CDR3 nucleotide sequence: TGCAGTGCTCTTACAGACCAAGAGACCCAGTACTCC.

This clonotype appeared a few times. At one of its ends the junction is not consistent with the germline gene, which may arise from a read error. The chain is built from TRBV29-1 and TRBJ2-5; the D is unclear. The CDR3 is 13 amino acids. Germline V gene lookup returns CDR1 SQVTM and CDR2 ANQGSEA. CDR3 sequence (DNA): TGCAGCGTGGCAATTGGACGGCAAGGGACCCAGTACTTC. The encoded protein is CSVAIGRQGTQYF.

The chain links TRBV19 to TRBJ1-5, with TRBD1 identical over 8 bases. The CDR3 consists of 13 residues. With V trimmed by 6 bases and J by 6 bases, 4 bases remained unmatched. Germline V gene sequence: CDR1 LNHDA, CDR2 SQIVND (reference sequence). DNA of the CDR3: TGTGCCAGTAGGACAGGGGAACGTCAGCCCCAGCATTTT. This sequence encodes CASRTGERQPQHF.

This clonotype was counted between two and nine times. The chain recombines TRBV4-2 with TRBJ2-7; maybe TRBD2 (5 bases). The CDR3 runs 13 residues. The germline V gene has CDR1 LGHNA and CDR2 YNFKEQ. The ends were cut back, 4 bases at V and 7 bases at J, with 14 bases in the middle. CDR3 amino acids: CASSPRSGLEQYF. Here the CDR3 DNA reads TGTGCCAGCAGCCCGAGGAGCGGTCTGGAGCAGTACTTC.

This chain links TRBV15 with TRBJ1-1, with D unclear. Between the trimmed V and J ends, which lost 1 base and 3 bases, there was a span of 9 bases. The germline CDR1 and CDR2 sequences are LNHNV and YYDKDF (reference sequence). The CDR3 loop spans 14 amino acids. The CDR3 spells CATSRGASYTEAFF. In DNA form, the CDR3 reads TGTGCCACCAGCAGAGGAGCGTCTTACACTGAAGCTTTCTTT.

This clonotype was detected ten times or more. The V call is TRBV28, the J call TRBJ2-1; D is possibly TRBD2 (5 bases). Germline V gives CDR1 MDHEN, CDR2 SYDVKM. CDR3 length: 15 amino acids. The V end was cut by 7 bases, the J end by 2 bases, with 15 bases between. CDR3 sequence reads: CASTGWPSPYNEQFF. CDR3 bases: TGTGCCAGCACCGGATGGCCTAGCCCCTACAATGAGCAGTTCTTC.

The genes are TRBV14 and TRBJ1-1; TRBD1 might be the D (5 bases). The ends were cut back, 3 bases at V and 2 bases at J, with 19 bases in the middle. The CDR3 sequence is 17 residues long. Germline CDR1 and CDR2: SGHDN and FVKESK. The CDR3 DNA sequence: TGTGCCAGCAGCCATCCAGAGGGACCTTATTCCAACACTGAAGCTTTCTTT. This encodes CASSHPEGPYSNTEAFF.

The V gene is TRBV5-1, the J gene TRBJ2-7, with TRBD1 identical over 8 bases. V shed 0 bases and J 4 bases; nucleotides not matched to a gene: 9. The germline V gene encodes CDR1 SGHRS and CDR2 YFSETQ. The CDR3 length is 16 residues. CDR3 nucleotide sequence: TGCGCCAGCAGCTTGGGGACAGGGTTACGCGGATACGAGCAGTACTTC. Protein: CASSLGTGLRGYEQYF.

This clonotype appeared a few times. This chain links TRBV28 with TRBJ2-3; 9 bases match TRBD2. Trimming at V came to 3 bases and at J to 4 bases, leaving 5 bases not matched to a gene. This CDR3 is built from 15 residues. Germline CDR1 is MDHEN and CDR2 is SYDVKM. CDR3 protein: CASSLGAGGPDTQYF. CDR3 sequence (DNA): TGTGCCAGCAGTTTGGGAGCGGGAGGACCAGATACGCAGTATTTT.

There are many counts of this clonotype. The rearrangement links TRBV6-5 to TRBJ1-2; D may be TRBD1 (5 bases). Germline assignment: CDR1 MNHEY and CDR2 SVGAGI. V dropped 2 bases and J dropped 4 bases, with 11 bases sitting between them. This CDR3 has 14 amino acids. CDR3 bases: TGTGCCAGCAGTTACGGCCAGGGAGGCTATGGCTACACCTTC. As protein: CASSYGQGGYGYTF.

This clonotype was observed at least ten times. The chain uses TRBV20-1 and TRBJ2-7, with TRBD1 identical over 9 bases. CDR1 is DFQATT and CDR2 is SNEGSKA in the germline V gene (reference sequence). Germline trimming cut 5 bases from V and 2 bases from J; bases unmatched to any gene: 7. The CDR3 extends over 14 amino acids. CDR3 loop: CSALPRDRAYEQYF. The CDR3 DNA sequence: TGCAGTGCTCTGCCCCGGGACAGGGCCTACGAGCAGTACTTC.

This clonotype was counted a few times. The rearrangement joins TRBV7-2 to TRBJ2-4; D may be TRBD1 or TRBD2 (5 bases each). Trimming removed 8 bases at V and 7 bases at J, with 21 bases between. CDR1 SGHTA and CDR2 FQGNSA come from the germline V gene. The CDR3 totals 15 residues. The CDR3 is CASDLGASERNIQYF. In DNA, the CDR3 is TGTGCCAGCGACCTCGGGGCCTCCGAGCGTAACATTCAGTACTTC.

This clonotype was seen a handful of times. The V and J genes are TRBV7-6 and TRBJ1-1, with D possibly matching TRBD1 (5 bases). From germline, CDR1 is SGHVS and CDR2 FNYEAQ. This CDR3 is built from 13 residues. Trimming cost V 3 bases and J 4 bases, with 9 bases left between them. CDR3: CASSFLGGTEAFF. The CDR3 nucleotides read TGTGCCAGCAGCTTCTTGGGGGGCACTGAAGCTTTCTTT.

There are a few counts of this clonotype. The J gene is TRBJ2-5, the V gene TRBV24-1; 9 nucleotides line up with TRBD1. With 3 bases clipped from V and 2 bases from J, the junction kept 3 bases outside the gene matches. Germline V gene data show CDR1 as KGHDR and CDR2 as SFDVKD. This CDR3 is 15 amino acids long. This CDR3 is CATSDRDRAQETQYF. The CDR3 DNA reads as TGTGCCACCAGTGATCGGGACAGGGCGCAAGAGACCCAGTACTTC.

This clonotype has just a few counts. The chain is built from TRBV28 and TRBJ2-7; TRBD1 agrees at 8 bases. Germline trimming cut 4 bases from V and 0 bases from J; bases unmatched to any gene: 5. Per germline, CDR1 MDHEN and CDR2 SYDVKM. The CDR3 totals 15 residues. The CDR3 here is CASSSTGDLSYEQYF. The CDR3 nucleotides are TGTGCCAGCAGTTCGACAGGGGACCTCTCCTACGAGCAGTACTTC.

This clonotype occurred a few times. The chain has TRBV9 and TRBJ1-5; 9 bases are shared with TRBD1. The germline gives CDR1 SGDLS, CDR2 YYNGEE. Trimming took 5 bases from V and 7 from J; bases not matched to a gene: 7. The CDR3 is 14 residues long. CDR3 coding DNA: TGTGCCAGCAGTCCCGGGACAGGGAGACAGCCCCAGCATTTT. Encoded protein: CASSPGTGRQPQHF.

V and J are TRBV20-1 and TRBJ1-4; TRBD1 matches 8 bases. Germline loops: CDR1 DFQATT, CDR2 SNEGSKA (reference sequence). This CDR3 comprises 15 residues. V trimming: 0 bases; J trimming: 8 bases; junction bases outside the gene matches: 8. CDR3 DNA sequence: TGCAGTGCTAGAGATCCCGGGACAGGCGGGGAAAAACTGTTTTTT. This codes for CSARDPGTGGEKLFF.

This clonotype was detected only a few times. CDR3 in amino acids: CASSVGNTIYF. The DNA for the CDR3 is TGTGCCAGCAGCGTTGGAAACACCATATATTTT. V gene TRBV9 combines with J gene TRBJ1-3; no reliable D call. Germline assignment: CDR1 SGDLS and CDR2 YYNGEE. Trimming removed 2 bases from V and 3 bases from J, with 0 bases in between. The CDR3 contains 11 residues.

This clonotype was counted at least ten times. This rearrangement joins TRBV28 to TRBJ2-7, with 8 bases that match TRBD2. The length of the CDR3 is 21 residues. J was trimmed by 3 bases and V by 3 bases; bases with no gene match: 25. Looked up from germline, CDR1 is MDHEN and CDR2 is SYDVKM. The CDR3 coding sequence is TGTGCCAGCAGTTTTGGTTTAGCACGGTGGGGGGATAGCGGGAAGGTCTACGAGCAGTACTTC. This translates into CASSFGLARWGDSGKVYEQYF.